The 6 T cell receptor beta chains presented below share a single source sample, sequenced in a study of T cells after yellow fever vaccination. TCRdb passed the 5' RACE reads through MiXCR, listing each CDR3 protein once. Among roughly 500,000 distinct CDR3 sequences listed, around 21% were seen once. Sample: PBMCs, taken 15 days after the yellow fever booster vaccination. These receptor sequences come from a man in his thirties or forties who received the YFV17D yellow fever vaccine.

This clonotype was detected a few times. This chain links TRBV9 with TRBJ2-2; no definite D call. V lost 0 bases and J lost 0, with 9 bases in between. The CDR3 runs 16 residues. Germline CDR1 SGDLS, CDR2 YYNGEE. The CDR3 sequence: CASSVAVTTNTGELFF. CDR3 nucleotide sequence: TGTGCCAGCAGCGTAGCCGTCACCACGAACACCGGGGAGCTGTTTTTT.

CDR3 loop: CASSIAGSGRQNEQFF. In DNA, the CDR3 is TGTGCCAGTAGTATAGCGGGTAGCGGGAGGCAGAATGAGCAGTTCTTC. This chain joins TRBV19 and TRBJ2-1; TRBD2 agrees at 10 bases. Per the germline V gene, CDR1 is LNHDA and CDR2 is SQIVND (reference sequence). The V and J ends lost 1 base and 7 bases, in that order; junction bases with no gene match: 7. CDR3 length equals 16 residues.

V is TRBV29-1 and J is TRBJ2-2, with unresolved D. Germline V lookup: CDR1 SQVTM, CDR2 ANQGSEA. The CDR3 contains 13 residues. V was trimmed by 4 bases and J by 0 bases, leaving 6 bases between them. The chain's CDR3 is CSVAEPNTGELFF. The CDR3 DNA reads as TGCAGCGTTGCGGAGCCGAACACCGGGGAGCTGTTTTTT.

The chain links TRBV7-2 to TRBJ2-5; no firm D call. V was clipped by 6 bases and J by 3 bases, with 8 bases between them. Germline V CDR1 and CDR2: SGHTA, FQGNSA. This CDR3 contains 12 residues. The CDR3 spells CASSQPEETQYF. DNA for the CDR3: TGTGCCAGCAGTCAACCGGAAGAGACCCAGTACTTC.

CDR3 sequence reads: CASSELKVNTEAFF. Written as DNA, the CDR3 is TGCGCCAGCAGTGAGCTAAAAGTGAACACTGAAGCTTTCTTT. This chain connects TRBV10-2 to TRBJ1-1; D is uncertain. Germline-derived CDR1 and CDR2 are WSHSY and SAAADI. Trimming removed 2 bases from V and 0 bases from J, with 7 bases in between. The CDR3 has 14 residues.

The chain employs TRBV19 and TRBJ2-5; maybe TRBD2 (6 bases). V gave up 5 bases and J gave up 9 bases, with 13 bases separating them. The CDR3 has 12 residues. Germline CDR1 reads LNHDA; CDR2 reads SQIVND (reference sequence). The CDR3 region is CASSAGTPPQYF. The CDR3, as DNA: TGTGCCAGTAGTGCCGGGACTCCCCCCCAGTACTTC.